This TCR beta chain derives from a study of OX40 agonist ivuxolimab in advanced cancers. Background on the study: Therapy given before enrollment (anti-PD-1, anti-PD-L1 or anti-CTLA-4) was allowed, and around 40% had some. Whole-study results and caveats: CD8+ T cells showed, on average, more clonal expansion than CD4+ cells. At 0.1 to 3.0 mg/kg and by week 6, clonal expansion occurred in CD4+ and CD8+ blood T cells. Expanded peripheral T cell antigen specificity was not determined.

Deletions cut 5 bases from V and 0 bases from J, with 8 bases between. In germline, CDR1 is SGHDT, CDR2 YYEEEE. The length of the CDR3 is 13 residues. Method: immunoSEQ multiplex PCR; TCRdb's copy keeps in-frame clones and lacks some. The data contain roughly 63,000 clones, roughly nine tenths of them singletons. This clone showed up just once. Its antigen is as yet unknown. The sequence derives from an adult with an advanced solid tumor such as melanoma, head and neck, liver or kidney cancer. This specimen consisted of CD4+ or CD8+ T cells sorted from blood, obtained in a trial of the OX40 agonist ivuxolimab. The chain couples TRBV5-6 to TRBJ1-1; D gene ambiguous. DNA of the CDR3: TGTGCCAGCAGAGACGTTGTGAACACTGAAGCTTTCTTT. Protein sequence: CASRDVVNTEAFF.